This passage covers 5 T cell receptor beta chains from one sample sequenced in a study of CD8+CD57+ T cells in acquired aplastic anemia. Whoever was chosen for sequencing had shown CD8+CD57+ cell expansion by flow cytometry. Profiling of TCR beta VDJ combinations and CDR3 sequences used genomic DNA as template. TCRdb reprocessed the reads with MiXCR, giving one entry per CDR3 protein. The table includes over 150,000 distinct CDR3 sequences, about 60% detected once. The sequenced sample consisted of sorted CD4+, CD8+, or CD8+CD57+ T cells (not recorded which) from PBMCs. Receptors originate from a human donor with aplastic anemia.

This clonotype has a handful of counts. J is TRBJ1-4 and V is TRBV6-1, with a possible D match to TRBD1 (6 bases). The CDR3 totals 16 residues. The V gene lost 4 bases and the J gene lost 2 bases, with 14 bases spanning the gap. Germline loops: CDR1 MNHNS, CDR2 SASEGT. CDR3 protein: CASSGVWGPTNEKLFF. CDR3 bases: TGTGCCAGCAGTGGAGTCTGGGGGCCGACTAATGAAAAACTGTTTTTT.

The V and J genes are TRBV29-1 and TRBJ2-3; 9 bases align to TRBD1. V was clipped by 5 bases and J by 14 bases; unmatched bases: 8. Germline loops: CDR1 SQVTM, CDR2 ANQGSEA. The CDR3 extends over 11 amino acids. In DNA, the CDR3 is TGCAGCGTTACCAGGGACAGGGCAACGTATTTT. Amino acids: CSVTRDRATYF.

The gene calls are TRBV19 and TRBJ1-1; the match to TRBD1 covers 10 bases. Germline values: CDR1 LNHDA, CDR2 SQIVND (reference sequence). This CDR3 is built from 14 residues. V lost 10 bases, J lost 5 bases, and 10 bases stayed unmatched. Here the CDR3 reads CATQRDRGGTEAFF. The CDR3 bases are TGTGCCACCCAACGGGACAGGGGTGGGACTGAAGCTTTCTTT.

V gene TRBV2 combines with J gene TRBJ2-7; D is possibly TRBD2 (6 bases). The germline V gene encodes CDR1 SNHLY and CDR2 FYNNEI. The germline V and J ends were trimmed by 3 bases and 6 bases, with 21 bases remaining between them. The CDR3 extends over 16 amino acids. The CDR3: CASSDSTSRLVLEQYF. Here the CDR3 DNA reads TGTGCCAGCAGTGACTCAACCTCCAGACTAGTTCTCGAGCAGTACTTC.

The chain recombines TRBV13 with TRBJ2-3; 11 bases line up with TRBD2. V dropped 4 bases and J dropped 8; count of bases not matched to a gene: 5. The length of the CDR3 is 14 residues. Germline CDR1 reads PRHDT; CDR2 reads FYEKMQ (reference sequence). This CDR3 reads CASSSTSGGGTQYF. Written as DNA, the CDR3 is TGTGCCAGCAGCTCCACTAGCGGGGGTGGTACGCAGTATTTT.